The 14 T cell receptor beta chains in this list originate from one sample, sequenced in a study of cytomegalovirus exposure and HLA in healthy donors (dated by TCRdb to 2015 to 2018). The method behind the library was the immunoSEQ multiplex PCR assay. For the multiplex PCR, a mixture combining 60 forward primers for TCR Vbeta segments and 13 reverse primers for TCR Jbeta segments was used. The table comes from immuneACCESS by way of TCRdb, which keeps in-frame sequences with V and J called. Part of the clones is missing from these tables; in studies checked, under half for an unresolved V gene and the rest for unknown reasons. This sample lists roughly 180,000 clones; around 77% were detected once. The top ten clones comprise about 1.9% of the sample. Sequenced input: PBMCs. These receptors originate from a woman aged 30 to 39 in good health and CMV-seronegative.

The chain is built from TRBV5-5 and TRBJ1-5; 9 bases map to TRBD1. The junction had 8 bases not matched to a gene; V was cut back by 1 base and J by 0 bases. The CDR3 extends over 18 amino acids. Looked up from germline, CDR1 is SGHKS and CDR2 is YYEKEE (reference sequence). CDR3: CASSLFMDRGYSNQPQHF. Written as DNA, the CDR3 is TGTGCCAGCAGCTTGTTTATGGACAGGGGTTATAGCAATCAGCCCCAGCATTTT.

The chain couples TRBV9 to TRBJ2-7; maybe TRBD1 (6 bases). Trimming took off 0 bases at V and 1 base at J, with 17 bases between the two ends. This CDR3 spans 17 amino acids. CDR1 SGDLS and CDR2 YYNGEE come from the germline V gene. This CDR3 reads CASSVGLGAPNSYEQYF. DNA of the CDR3: TGTGCCAGCAGCGTAGGGTTGGGGGCCCCGAATTCCTACGAGCAGTACTTC.

The chain carries TRBV7-3 and TRBJ2-5, with 8 positions matching TRBD2. This CDR3 comprises 15 residues. Germline lookup yields CDR1 SGHTA and CDR2 FQGTGA. J was trimmed by 3 bases and V by 2 bases; bases with no gene match: 5. CDR3 loop: CASSLAPAGEETQYF. The CDR3 DNA reads TGTGCCAGCAGCTTAGCCCCAGCGGGGGAAGAGACCCAGTACTTC.

The V gene is TRBV7-9, the J gene TRBJ2-4; D might be TRBD2 (6 bases). Trimming shortened V by 3 bases and J by 0 bases, and 15 bases separated the two germline ends. This CDR3 spans 17 amino acids. CDR1 is SEHNR, CDR2 FQNEAQ, per germline (reference sequence). DNA of the CDR3: TGTGCCAGCAGCTTTGGAGGGCCCACCCTAGCCAAAAACATTCAGTACTTC. Its translation is CASSFGGPTLAKNIQYF.

The chain is built from TRBV18 and TRBJ1-1; tentatively, D is TRBD1 (6 bases). The CDR3 contains 14 residues. The V and J ends lost 5 bases and 2 bases respectively, with 12 bases between them. Germline CDR1 reads KGHSH; CDR2 reads LQKENI. This CDR3 is CASSGTGRNTEAFF. CDR3 DNA: TGTGCCAGCTCAGGAACAGGGCGTAACACTGAAGCTTTCTTT. Full variable domain (rest looked up from reference TRBV18 and TRBJ1-1): NAGVMQNPRHLVRRRGQEARLRCSPMKGHSHVYWYRQLPEEGLKFMVYLQKENIIDESGMPKERFSAEFPKEGPSILRIQQVVRGDSAAYFCASSGTGRNTEAFFGQGTRLTVV.

The chain links TRBV10-2 to TRBJ2-5; 7 bases fit TRBD2. Unmatched junction bases numbered 5, after V lost 9 bases and J lost 1 base. The CDR3 totals 13 residues. The germline V gene encodes CDR1 WSHSY and CDR2 SAAADI. CDR3 region: CARSGGLQETQYF. The CDR3 nucleotides are TGCGCCAGGTCGGGGGGACTCCAAGAGACCCAGTACTTC.

The chain has TRBV9 and TRBJ2-1; 11 bases agree with TRBD2. From germline, CDR1 is SGDLS and CDR2 YYNGEE. This CDR3 is built from 15 residues. The trim removed 4 bases at V and 5 bases at J, leaving 5 bases unmatched. The CDR3 loop reads CASSPLAGVNNEQFF. CDR3 coding DNA: TGTGCCAGCAGCCCACTAGCGGGGGTAAACAATGAGCAGTTCTTC.

Remarks on this clone: One end of the junction does not line up with germline, which may come from a read error. The V and J genes are TRBV29-1 and TRBJ2-7, with a tentative D call TRBD1 (6 bases). The CDR3 contains 13 residues. Germline CDR1 is SQVTM and CDR2 is ANQGSEA. Here the CDR3 reads CSVEGSRGDEQYF. The CDR3 bases are TGCAGCGTCGAAGGAAGCAGGGGCGACGAGCAGTACTTC.

Concerning this clone itself: The same CDR3 can be traced to other DNA sequences in this sample. CDR3: CASSLAGGPTEAFF. The CDR3 coding sequence is TGCGCCAGCAGCTTGGCAGGGGGCCCAACTGAAGCTTTCTTT. This chain links TRBV5-1 with TRBJ1-1, with 8 nucleotides matching TRBD1. The CDR3 is 14 residues long. Germline assignment: CDR1 SGHRS and CDR2 YFSETQ. The V segment lost 0 bases and the J segment 5 bases; nucleotides outside the gene matches: 3. The variable domain in full, with the rest retrieved from reference TRBV5-1 and TRBJ1-1, is KAGVTQTPRYLIKTRGQQVTLSCSPISGHRSVSWYQQTPGQGLQFLFEYFSETQRNKGNFPGRFSGRQFSNSRSEMNVSTLELGDSALYLCASSLAGGPTEAFFGQGTRLTVV.

This clone showed up just a few times. This chain connects TRBV2 to TRBJ2-2; D unresolved. The CDR3 has 12 amino acids. The V and J ends lost 10 bases and 6 bases respectively, with 12 bases between them. The V gene's germline CDR1 is SNHLY and CDR2 FYNNEI. The CDR3 loop reads CATQAFPGELFF. CDR3 bases: TGTGCCACCCAGGCATTCCCCGGGGAGCTGTTTTTT.

This clone was counted a few times. This chain joins TRBV30 and TRBJ1-1; tentatively, D is TRBD1 (6 bases). V was shortened by 4 bases and J by 1 base, with 7 bases between the two germline ends. The CDR3 is 12 residues long. CDR1 and CDR2 from the germline V gene are GTSNPN and SVGIG (reference sequence). The CDR3: CAWMGQNTEAFF. Here the CDR3 DNA reads TGTGCCTGGATGGGACAGAACACTGAAGCTTTCTTT.

The chain couples TRBV11-2 to TRBJ1-1; TRBD1 matches 8 bases. This CDR3 spans 13 amino acids. CDR1 and CDR2 (germline): SGHAT, FQNNGV. Unmatched junction bases numbered 5, after V lost 6 bases and J lost 5 bases. CDR3 sequence reads: CASRGTGRTEAFF. CDR3 coding DNA: TGTGCCAGCAGGGGGACAGGTAGGACTGAAGCTTTCTTT.

To note about this clone: The junction and the germline gene differ at one end; a read error may be behind it. The V gene is TRBV19, the J gene TRBJ2-7; 7 bases line up with TRBD1. This CDR3 region has 16 residues. The germline V gene encodes CDR1 LNHDA and CDR2 SQIVND (reference sequence). DNA of the CDR3: TGTGCCAGTAGTGTAGACGGATACAGGGGCTCCTACGAGCAGTACTTC. It is translated as CASSVDGYRGSYEQYF.

The chain has TRBV9 and TRBJ2-2; 11 bases agree with TRBD1. The V and J ends lost 3 bases and 7 bases, in that order; junction bases with no gene match: 8. Germline V lookup: CDR1 SGDLS, CDR2 YYNGEE. The CDR3 length is 16 residues. The CDR3 region is CASSARTGGESGELFF. The CDR3 bases are TGTGCCAGCAGCGCACGGACAGGGGGCGAGAGCGGGGAGCTGTTTTTT.